Listed here are 5 T cell receptor beta chains from one sample, sequenced in a study of beta chain features in type 1 diabetes. All of the isolated RNA was reverse transcribed, so expressed TCRB transcripts were sequenced. Data came from immunoSEQ multiplex PCR; TCRdb stores just in-frame clones and leaves some out. The sample lists some 220,000 clones, under 13% seen once, with about 1.2% in the top ten. What was sequenced was central memory CD4+ T cells from blood. These receptors originate from a man aged 18-30 years in good health.

This clone has more than one count but fewer than ten. V and J are TRBV29-1 and TRBJ2-1; 12 bases fit TRBD2. The CDR3 runs to 14 residues. With 1 base clipped from V and 9 bases from J, the junction kept 4 bases outside the gene matches. The germline CDR1 and CDR2 sequences are SQVTM and ANQGSEA. CDR3 sequence (DNA): TGCAGCGTTGAAGGACTAGCGGGAGCGGGTGAGCAGTTCTTC. The encoded protein is CSVEGLAGAGEQFF.

The chain has TRBV7-2 and TRBJ2-7; D ambiguous. The CDR3 spans 14 residues. Germline-derived CDR1 and CDR2 are SGHTA and FQGNSA. Trimming removed 1 base at V and 5 bases at J, with 12 bases between. The CDR3 protein is CASSLVDVTNEQYF. The CDR3 coding sequence is TGTGCCAGCAGCTTAGTCGACGTGACCAACGAGCAGTACTTC.

This clone was picked up a small number of times. The chain is built from TRBV10-3 and TRBJ2-2, with D hard to call. CDR1 is ENHRY and CDR2 is SYGVKD in the germline V gene. This CDR3 has 15 residues. Trimming stripped 0 bases from V and 4 bases from J, with 9 bases between. CDR3 nucleotide sequence: TGTGCCATCAGTGAGTCGGTACGAGGCACCGGGGAGCTGTTTTTT. The encoded protein is CAISESVRGTGELFF.

The chain recombines TRBV5-1 with TRBJ2-1; D unresolved. This CDR3 is built from 16 residues. Trimming took 0 bases from V and 0 from J, leaving 10 bases between them. CDR1 is SGHRS and CDR2 is YFSETQ in the germline V gene. The DNA of the CDR3 is TGCGCCAGCAGCTTGGAGGGCCGTCTCTCCTACAATGAGCAGTTCTTC. Residues: CASSLEGRLSYNEQFF.

This clone was seen a few times. The CDR3 nucleotides are TGTGCCAGCAGCAGCCGGACCGGGACAGGGGCAACAGGGGTAGCCAAAAACATTCAGTACTTC. It encodes CASSSRTGTGATGVAKNIQYF. This chain links TRBV7-6 with TRBJ2-4, with TRBD1 identical over 10 bases. The trim removed 5 bases at V and 0 bases at J, leaving 19 bases unmatched. The CDR3 is 21 amino acids. CDR1 is SGHVS and CDR2 is FNYEAQ in the germline V gene. The full variable domain, completed using reference TRBV7-6 and TRBJ2-4, is GAGVSQSPRYKVTKRGQDVALRCDPISGHVSLYWYRQALGQGPEFLTYFNYEAQQDKSGLPNDRFSAERPEGSISTLTIQRTEQRDSAMYRCASSSRTGTGATGVAKNIQYFGAGTRLSVL.